This TCR beta chain was sequenced during a study of blood T cells in healthy people across ages. Study results and caveats: Comparison with aged donors showed that long-lived donors had more naive CD4+ cells and higher diversity. Because sorting was not performed, PBMCs prevented conclusive naive versus antigen-experienced comparison.

Primers used in a second PCR of roughly 6 to 11 cycles were a sample-barcoded 5' primer and a J-beta primer mix. TCRdb analysed the 5' RACE reads with MiXCR anew, one entry per CDR3 protein. The table lists fewer than 750,000 distinct CDR3 sequences, approximately 52% of them singletons. Worth noting for this clonotype: No antigen is known for it. A single base separates this from a much larger clone, so it may be a read error.

This CDR3 spans 14 amino acids. CDR1 and CDR2 from the germline V gene are SGHNT and YYREEE (reference sequence). The rearrangement uses TRBV5-4 and TRBJ1-2; possible D gene TRBD1, 6 bases. Sequenced: blood. This TCR derives from a woman of 80 years or more in good health. As DNA, the CDR3 is TGTGCCAGCAGCACACAGGGACCTAACTATGGCTGCACCTTC. This sequence encodes CASSTQGPNYGCTF.